A selection of T cell receptor beta chains follows, all from one sample in a study of intratumoral heterogeneity in liver cancer. Using immunoSEQ multiplex PCR, the repertoire was profiled, and TCRdb retains in-frame clones only, with some absent. The sample holds 5,000 to 8,000 clones, approximately 70% seen once. This specimen consisted of tumor tissue, obtained before any cancer treatment. The source of these receptors is a woman in her seventies with hepatocellular carcinoma. Each CDR3 is given with its conserved first and last residue. A D gene is named only where the DNA matches it firmly. Clone sizes are given selectively: once, few, many, or a class where the clone is expanded.

d_call j_call v_call clone_size cdr3_aa cdr3_nt
TRBD1 TRBJ2-5 TRBV6-1 few CASSEGTGEYETQYF TGTGCCAGCAGTGAAGGGACAGGGGAATACGAGACCCAGTACTTC
- TRBJ2-5 TRBV20-1 - CSASSQEGLQTQYF TGCAGTGCTAGTTCCCAGGAGGGGTTACAGACCCAGTACTTC
- TRBJ2-3 TRBV21-1 - CASSKARGASTDTQYF TGTGCCAGCAGCAAAGCTCGGGGGGCAAGCACAGATACGCAGTATTTT
- TRBJ1-2 TRBV6-6 - CATGGAHYGYTF TGTGCCACCGGGGGGGCCCACTATGGCTACACCTTC
TRBD2 TRBJ2-4 TRBV28 - CASSATSGTVFDHIQYF TGTGCCAGCAGTGCGACTAGCGGGACGGTATTCGATCACATTCAGTACTTC
- TRBJ1-2 TRBV5-8 few CASSLVRAYGYTF TGTGCCAGCAGCTTGGTCCGGGCCTATGGCTACACCTTC
- TRBJ1-1 TRBV3-1/TRBV3-2 - CASSQRQGGNTEAFF TGTGCCAGCAGCCAGAGGCAGGGCGGGAACACTGAAGCTTTCTTT
TRBD1 TRBJ1-2 TRBV6-5 - CASTRQGYYGYTF TGTGCCAGCACGCGACAGGGATACTATGGCTACACCTTC
TRBD1 TRBJ2-7 TRBV2 - CASSPDRGYEQYF TGTGCCAGCAGCCCGGACAGGGGCTACGAGCAGTACTTC
- TRBJ1-4 TRBV19 few CASSDPQGRTNEKLFF TGTGCCAGTAGCGATCCTCAGGGTCGAACTAATGAAAAACTGTTTTTT
- TRBJ1-2 TRBV28 - CASSLGTSGGYTF TGTGCCAGCAGTTTAGGAACATCTGGGGGCTACACCTTC
- TRBJ1-2 TRBV28 - CASIMASLGDGYTF TGTGCCAGCATCATGGCCAGCCTAGGGGACGGCTACACCTTC
- TRBJ2-7 TRBV23-1 - CASSHYEQYF TGCGCCAGCAGTCACTACGAGCAGTACTTC
TRBD1 TRBJ1-2 TRBV3-1/TRBV3-2 - CASSPLLGGDGYTF TGTGCCAGCAGCCCTCTTTTAGGGGGCGATGGCTACACCTTC
- TRBJ1-2 TRBV15 - CATSRDWGNYGYTF TGTGCCACCAGCAGAGATTGGGGGAACTATGGCTACACCTTC
TRBD2 TRBJ2-3 TRBV5-6 - CASSPLAGQQYF TGTGCCAGCAGCCCGCTAGCGGGACAACAGTATTTT
- TRBJ2-1 TRBV11-2 few CASSLFLAREYEQFF TGTGCCAGCAGCTTATTTCTAGCCCGGGAATATGAGCAGTTCTTC
- TRBJ2-7 TRBV7-9 - CASSFVGGEQYF TGTGCCAGCAGCTTTGTGGGGGGCGAGCAGTACTTC
- TRBJ1-1 TRBV19 once CASSPRTGNTEAFF TGTGCCAGTAGTCCCAGGACGGGGAACACTGAAGCTTTCTTT
- TRBJ2-7 TRBV28 - CASRPQGITYEQYF TGTGCCAGCCGTCCCCAGGGGATCACCTACGAGCAGTACTTC
- TRBJ1-1 TRBV18 few CASSPDSRGSNTEAFF TGTGCCAGCTCACCGGATAGCAGGGGTTCCAACACTGAAGCTTTCTTT
- TRBJ2-2 TRBV6-4 - CASSGDMNTGELFF TGTGCCAGCAGTGGAGACATGAACACCGGGGAGCTGTTTTTT
- TRBJ2-2 TRBV5-4 - CASSFGLETGELFF TGTGCCAGCAGCTTTGGTCTCGAGACCGGGGAGCTGTTTTTT
- TRBJ1-5 TRBV19 few CASSINRDRNQPQHF TGTGCCAGTAGTATCAACAGGGATCGTAATCAGCCCCAGCATTTT
TRBD2 TRBJ2-1 TRBV10-2 once CASSLIAGYNEQFF TGCGCCAGCAGTCTTATAGCGGGATACAATGAGCAGTTCTTC
- TRBJ1-2 TRBV2 - CASRDRTANYGYTF TGTGCCAGCAGAGACCGGACAGCTAACTATGGCTACACCTTC
- TRBJ2-7 TRBV28 - CASSSRYEQYF TGTGCCAGCAGTTCCCGGTACGAGCAGTACTTC
- TRBJ1-2 TRBV28 - CASSSPGPTNYGYTF TGTGCCAGCAGTTCCCCGGGACCTACGAACTATGGCTACACCTTC
TRBD1 TRBJ1-3 TRBV6-5 - CASSYRTGEAGNTIYF TGTGCCAGCAGTTACAGGACAGGGGAAGCTGGAAACACCATATATTTT
- TRBJ2-7 TRBV2 - CASSETTGGYEQYF TGTGCCAGCAGTGAAACGACGGGTGGCTACGAGCAGTACTTC